These 4 T cell receptor beta chains originate from one sample sequenced in a study of read filtering for tumor transcriptome and immune sequencing (dated by TCRdb to the early 2020s). The listed sequencing device is Illumina HiSeq 4000. The Immunoverse kit was used to build TCR libraries from 400 ng RNA, with molecular barcoded adaptors covering alpha/delta and beta/gamma chains. The public reads were quality trimmed at Q25 with fastp and then assembled into clones with MiXCR by TCRdb, keeping productive beta chains. Rows merge per CDR3 protein into single entries with the most common DNA and genes. The sample profile shows around 65,000 distinct CDR3 sequences; roughly 19% of them were found once. Roughly 13% of the sample is in the top ten clones. The sequenced sample consisted of a population of CD138-negative cells sorted from bone marrow. What this sample's cell subset or site label stands for: bone marrow mononuclear cells depleted of CD138+ plasma/myeloma cells by negative magnetic selection. The receptor source for this set is a donor at least 40 years old with multiple myeloma.

The chain couples TRBV20-1 to TRBJ1-2, with a possible D match to TRBD1 (5 bases). This CDR3 comprises 17 residues. Germline V gene sequence: CDR1 DFQATT, CDR2 SNEGSKA (reference sequence). Between the trimmed V and J ends, which lost 6 bases and 3 bases, there was a span of 26 bases. DNA of the CDR3: TGCAGTGCAACGACCGCCGGGGGAAGCCTGATCGACTATGGCTACACCTTC. Translation gives CSATTAGGSLIDYGYTF.

This clonotype was seen at least ten times. The chain joins TRBV28 to TRBJ2-3, with 8 bases aligning to TRBD2. Germline CDR1 MDHEN, CDR2 SYDVKM. V lost 3 bases to trimming and J lost 3 bases; unmatched junction nucleotides: 11. This CDR3 contains 17 residues. CDR3 in DNA: TGTGCCAGCAGTTTCGTAGTACTAGCGGAAGATACAGATACGCAGTATTTT. Translated, it gives CASSFVVLAEDTDTQYF.

As to this clonotype: Just one base apart from a much larger clone, this may be a read error. This rearrangement joins TRBV7-2 to TRBJ2-3; 7 nucleotides align to TRBD2. This CDR3 comprises 17 residues. Unmatched junction bases numbered 17, after V lost 5 bases and J lost 6 bases. CDR1 and CDR2 (germline): SGHTA, FQGNSA. Here the CDR3 reads CASSRGALGRAYDTQYF. CDR3 sequence (DNA): TGTGCCAGCAGCCGAGGGGCCCTGGGGAGGGCTTACGATACGCAGTATTTT.

This rearrangement joins TRBV6-6 to TRBJ2-7; maybe TRBD1 (6 bases). V lost 7 bases and J 0 bases, leaving 22 bases between the germline ends. Per the germline V gene, CDR1 is MNHNY and CDR2 is SVGAGI (reference sequence). This CDR3 comprises 17 residues. The CDR3 DNA reads TGTGCCAGCACCCGCGCCGGGCGGCAGGGGCACTCCTACGAGCAGTACTTC. Protein: CASTRAGRQGHSYEQYF.